These 16 T cell receptor beta chains were sequenced from one sample in a study of blood T cell repertoires in COVID-19. Sequenced by immunoSEQ multiplex PCR; TCRdb stores in-frame clones only, minus some. The top ten hold 13% to 15% of the sample, which has around 170,000 clones, roughly three quarters seen once. The sequencing input was PBMCs or T cells enriched from blood (not recorded which). Receptor source: a man aged 55 to 69 who had been exposed to COVID-19.

This chain uses TRBV27 with TRBJ1-3; 7 bases are shared with TRBD1. The CDR3 loop spans 15 amino acids. V was clipped by 5 bases and J by 4 bases; unmatched bases: 8. CDR1 and CDR2 from the germline V gene are MNHEY and SMNVEV (reference sequence). In nucleotides, the CDR3 is TGTGCCAGCAGTATTACAGGGGTAAGGGGAAACACCATATATTTT. Translation: CASSITGVRGNTIYF.

The chain employs TRBV7-2 and TRBJ1-1; 11 bases are a match to TRBD1. There are 14 residues in the CDR3. J gave up 7 bases and V 3 bases, and 4 bases lay outside the gene matches. The germline V gene encodes CDR1 SGHTA and CDR2 FQGNSA. CDR3 residues: CASSFGQGAVEAFF. CDR3 nucleotides: TGTGCCAGCAGCTTTGGACAGGGGGCTGTTGAAGCTTTCTTT. Full variable domain (missing parts from reference TRBV7-2 and TRBJ1-1): GAGVSQSPSNKVTEKGKDVELRCDPISGHTALYWYRQSLGQGLEFLIYFQGNSAPDKSGLPSDRFSAERTGGSVSTLTIQRTQQEDSAVYLCASSFGQGAVEAFFGQGTRLTVV.

This chain links TRBV7-3 with TRBJ2-1, with 9 positions matching TRBD2. The CDR3 runs to 15 residues. Trimming took 1 base from V and 7 from J; bases not matched to a gene: 5. The germline gives CDR1 SGHTA, CDR2 FQGTGA. Written as DNA, the CDR3 is TGTGCCAGCAGCTTAATTAGCGGGAGTGAAAATGAGCAGTTCTTC. Amino acid sequence: CASSLISGSENEQFF.

This clone occurred a few times. The DNA of the CDR3 is TGTGCCATCAGACCTTCCAGCGATGAAAAACTGTTTTTT. This sequence encodes CAIRPSSDEKLFF. The genes are TRBV10-3 and TRBJ1-4; D not resolved. With 6 bases removed from V and 6 bases from J, the gap between germline ends came to 11 bases. Germline V gene lookup returns CDR1 ENHRY and CDR2 SYGVKD. This CDR3 is built from 13 residues.

This clone occurred a few times. The rearrangement uses TRBV10-3 and TRBJ2-7, with D uncertain. The CDR3 length is 12 residues. V gave up 3 bases and J gave up 6 bases, with 9 bases separating them. In germline, CDR1 is ENHRY, CDR2 SYGVKD. This CDR3 is CAISDGSPEQYF. The CDR3 DNA sequence: TGTGCCATCAGTGATGGTAGTCCCGAGCAGTACTTC.

This sequence joins TRBV6-5 and TRBJ1-2, with 8 bases lining up with TRBD1. V was pared by 4 bases and J by 7 bases, with 8 bases of the junction left unmatched. In germline, CDR1 is MNHEY, CDR2 SVGAGI. The CDR3 is 14 amino acids. This CDR3 is CASSSPTGAVGYTF. The CDR3 DNA sequence: TGTGCCAGCAGTTCCCCGACAGGGGCGGTTGGCTACACCTTC.

The chain couples TRBV5-1 to TRBJ2-3; 10 bases match TRBD2. Unmatched junction bases numbered 8, after V lost 3 bases and J lost 1 base. The germline V gene has CDR1 SGHRS and CDR2 YFSETQ. This CDR3 spans 17 amino acids. CDR3 region: CASSSYSGRPGTDTQYF. The DNA of the CDR3 is TGCGCCAGCAGCTCCTATAGCGGGAGGCCCGGCACAGATACGCAGTATTTT.

This clone has only a few counts. The chain carries TRBV5-5 and TRBJ2-5; D is unresolved. Germline-derived CDR1 and CDR2 are SGHKS and YYEKEE (reference sequence). Trimming took off 0 bases at V and 4 bases at J, with 7 bases between the two ends. The CDR3 is 13 amino acids. For the CDR3, the DNA is TGTGCCAGCAGCTTGGCCTCGGGAGAGACCCAGTACTTC. Its translation is CASSLASGETQYF.

This clone was counted a single time. The chain recombines TRBV6-5 with TRBJ2-7; D perhaps matches TRBD1 (5 bases). Trimming stripped 8 bases from V and 0 bases from J, with 11 bases between. CDR1 is MNHEY, CDR2 SVGAGI, per germline. This CDR3 has 13 amino acids. The CDR3 bases are TGTGCCAGCGGAGACAGTCTCTCCTACGAGCAGTACTTC. It is translated as CASGDSLSYEQYF.

This chain links TRBV10-1 with TRBJ2-3; no clear D gene. The CDR3 contains 13 residues. CDR1 WNHNN and CDR2 SYGVQD come from the germline V gene (reference sequence). The V gene lost 4 bases and the J gene lost 1 base, with 6 bases spanning the gap. The CDR3 sequence: CASSVSGTDTQYF. CDR3 coding DNA: TGCGCCAGCAGTGTTTCTGGCACAGATACGCAGTATTTT.

This chain uses TRBV25-1 with TRBJ2-3, with 7 bases lining up with TRBD1. CDR3 length equals 16 residues. CDR1 and CDR2 (germline): MGHDK, SYGVNS. The V gene end was trimmed by 1 base and the J gene end by 2 bases; junction bases not matched to a gene: 6. The DNA of the CDR3 is TGTGCCAGCAGTGAATTTGTAGGGGGCTTCACAGATACGCAGTATTTT. This translates into CASSEFVGGFTDTQYF.

The V gene is TRBV3-1 (or the pseudogene TRBV3-2), the J gene TRBJ2-3, with 9 bases matching TRBD2. Per germline, CDR1 LGHDT and CDR2 YNNKEL (reference sequence). There are 16 residues in the CDR3. The V segment lost 0 bases and the J segment 1 base; nucleotides outside the gene matches: 2. For the CDR3, the DNA is TGTGCCAGCAGCCAAGATACTAGCGGGCGCACAGATACGCAGTATTTT. Translated: CASSQDTSGRTDTQYF.

This clone was seen once. The J gene is TRBJ2-7, the V gene TRBV7-2; TRBD1 matches 7 bases. The CDR3 covers 14 residues. The ends lost 1 base at V and 6 bases at J; junction bases unmatched: 6. The germline V gene encodes CDR1 SGHTA and CDR2 FQGNSA. In DNA form, the CDR3 reads TGTGCCAGCAGCTTAGGGAACCGACAGGGCGAGCAGTACTTC. Translated, it gives CASSLGNRQGEQYF.

The chain links TRBV5-1 to TRBJ2-5; D remains unclear. The CDR3 extends over 15 amino acids. V dropped 0 bases and J dropped 1 base, with 10 bases sitting between them. Per the germline V gene, CDR1 is SGHRS and CDR2 is YFSETQ. CDR3 loop: CASSLVSRSQETQYF. In DNA form, the CDR3 reads TGCGCCAGCAGCTTGGTTTCCAGAAGCCAAGAGACCCAGTACTTC. The variable domain in full, completed from reference TRBV5-1 and TRBJ2-5, reads KAGVTQTPRYLIKTRGQQVTLSCSPISGHRSVSWYQQTPGQGLQFLFEYFSETQRNKGNFPGRFSGRQFSNSRSEMNVSTLELGDSALYLCASSLVSRSQETQYFGPGTRLLVL.

The chain links TRBV5-4 to TRBJ2-1; TRBD2 matches 14 bases. Germline-derived CDR1 and CDR2 are SGHNT and YYREEE (reference sequence). The CDR3 sequence is 16 residues long. Trimming cost V 4 bases and J 8 bases; bases outside gene matches: 8. CDR3 protein: CASSPYGTSGSYEQFF. The CDR3 DNA sequence: TGTGCCAGCAGCCCCTATGGGACTAGCGGGAGCTATGAGCAGTTCTTC. The complete variable domain, with remaining parts taken from reference TRBV5-4 and TRBJ2-1, reads ETGVTQSPTHLIKTRGQQVTLRCSSQSGHNTVSWYQQALGQGPQFIFQYYREEENGRGNFPPRFSGLQFPNYSSELNVNALELDDSALYLCASSPYGTSGSYEQFFGPGTRLTVL.

V is TRBV19 and J is TRBJ2-2, with TRBD2 matching 7 bases. The junction had 12 bases not matched to a gene; V was cut back by 7 bases and J by 4 bases. The CDR3 loop spans 16 amino acids. CDR1 is LNHDA, CDR2 SQIVND, per germline (reference sequence). CDR3: CASTPLGGRGTGELFF. The CDR3 DNA follows: TGTGCCAGTACCCCTCTAGGCGGGAGAGGCACCGGGGAGCTGTTTTTT.